These 2 T cell receptor beta chains originate from one sample sequenced in a study of blood T cell repertoires in COVID-19. Generated by immunoSEQ multiplex PCR, the TCRdb table keeps only in-frame clones and is missing some. This table holds over 150,000 clones, 85% to 90% found once. The sample was peripheral blood. The receptor source for this set is a man aged 50 or older with active or convalescent COVID-19.

The V gene is TRBV5-1, the J gene TRBJ1-4; D might be TRBD1 (6 bases). V lost 4 bases, J lost 5 bases, and 12 bases lay in between. This CDR3 is 14 amino acids long. Germline V gene lookup returns CDR1 SGHRS and CDR2 YFSETQ. In nucleotides, the CDR3 is TGCGCCAGCAGCCAAGCGGGGGGCAATGAAAAACTGTTTTTT. Translation gives CASSQAGGNEKLFF.

The V call is TRBV7-9, the J call TRBJ2-5, with 8 bases fitting TRBD2. There are 14 residues in the CDR3. Losses at the gene ends were 8 bases for V and 3 bases for J; bases not matched to a gene: 8. Germline V gene data show CDR1 as SEHNR and CDR2 as FQNEAQ (reference sequence). The chain's CDR3 is CASGLRTSKETQYF. The CDR3 DNA follows: TGTGCCAGCGGTCTCCGGACTAGCAAAGAGACCCAGTACTTC. The full variable domain, with the rest looked up from reference TRBV7-9 and TRBJ2-5, is DTGVSQNPRHKITKRGQNVTFRCDPISEHNRLYWYRQTLGQGPEFLTYFQNEAQLEKSRLLSDRFSAERPKGSFSTLEIQRTEQGDSAMYLCASGLRTSKETQYFGPGTRLLVL.